One T cell receptor beta chain is described in this entry. Its antigen is undetermined. Its ends do not fully match the called genes, so a read error is possible. Genomic DNA of each subset was evenly split across several immunoSEQ plates. The table came from immunoSEQ multiplex PCR; TCRdb's copy has only in-frame clones and leaves some out. The table lists roughly 2.4 million clones, approximately 96% of them singletons. The data stem from a study of shared clonotypes between healthy human individuals. General study points: The generation probabilities recorded for non-shared clonotypes fell below those of clonotypes shared by all four donors. Few donors restricted represented genetic and exposure-history diversity. Naive subsets generally exceeded memory subsets in estimated richness.

This CDR3 is built from 16 residues. Germline V gene data show CDR1 as SGHTA and CDR2 as FQGNSA. The receptor's source is a man younger than 35 in good health. Sequences were obtained from naive CD4+ T cells sorted from blood. Indicated subset: CD45RA+ positively selected. This sequence joins TRBV7-2 and TRBJ1-1, with TRBD1 as a possible D gene (5 bases). The CDR3 region is CASSIAGTTLNTEAFF. CDR3 in DNA: TGTGCCAGCAGCATAGCCGGGACTACCTTAAACACTGAAGCTTTCTTT. Supplemented by reference TRBV7-2 and TRBJ1-1, the full variable domain reads GAGVSQSPSNKVTEKGKDVELRCDPISGHTALYWYRQSLGQGLEFLIYFQGNSAPDKSGLPSDRFSAERTGGSVSTLTIQRTQQEDSAVYLCASSIAGTTLNTEAFFGQGTRLTVV.